A selection of T cell receptor beta chains follows, all from one sample in a study of cytomegalovirus exposure and HLA in healthy donors. Using immunoSEQ multiplex PCR, the repertoire was profiled, and TCRdb retains in-frame clones only, with some absent. Of 100,000 to 150,000 clones listed, roughly 75% are singletons. The sample comprised PBMCs. These receptors all stem from a female donor in good health and CMV-seronegative. Each CDR3 is given with its conserved first and last residue. Fields, in order: J gene, clone size, V gene, D gene, CDR3 protein, CDR3 DNA. D genes are given only for firm matches. Clone size appears in some rows only: once, few, many, or a class for an expanded clone.

j_call: TRBJ2-3; clone_size: .; v_call: TRBV7-9; d_call: .; cdr3_aa: CASSARDVHTDTQYF; cdr3_nt: TGTGCCAGCAGCGCGCGGGACGTCCACACAGATACGCAGTATTTT
j_call: TRBJ2-7; clone_size: .; v_call: TRBV19; d_call: TRBD1; cdr3_aa: CASSYGTGYYEQYF; cdr3_nt: TGTGCCAGTAGTTATGGGACAGGCTACTACGAGCAGTACTTC
j_call: TRBJ2-1; clone_size: .; v_call: TRBV4-1; d_call: TRBD1; cdr3_aa: CASSWTGRSNEQFF; cdr3_nt: TGCGCCAGCAGCTGGACAGGGAGGTCGAATGAGCAGTTCTTC
j_call: TRBJ2-1; clone_size: .; v_call: TRBV6-1; d_call: .; cdr3_aa: CASSEAPRGGRDEQFF; cdr3_nt: TGTGCCAGCAGTGAAGCGCCCCGCGGGGGCAGGGATGAGCAGTTCTTC
j_call: TRBJ2-5; clone_size: .; v_call: TRBV7-9; d_call: .; cdr3_aa: CASRDRRETQYF; cdr3_nt: TGTGCCAGCAGAGACCGCAGGGAGACCCAGTACTTC
j_call: TRBJ2-7; clone_size: .; v_call: TRBV12-1; d_call: .; cdr3_aa: CASSLDRSSYEQYF; cdr3_nt: TGTGCCAGCAGCCTTGACAGAAGCTCCTACGAGCAGTACTTC
j_call: TRBJ2-6; clone_size: few; v_call: TRBV6-4; d_call: TRBD1; cdr3_aa: CASGGTGTSGANVLTF; cdr3_nt: TGTGCCAGTGGGGGGACAGGGACCTCTGGGGCCAACGTCCTGACTTTC
j_call: TRBJ2-5; clone_size: few; v_call: TRBV5-3; d_call: TRBD2; cdr3_aa: CARSPPGRFQETQYF; cdr3_nt: TGTGCCAGAAGCCCACCCGGGAGGTTCCAAGAGACCCAGTACTTC
j_call: TRBJ2-5; clone_size: .; v_call: TRBV30; d_call: .; cdr3_aa: CAWRVVTETQYF; cdr3_nt: TGTGCCTGGAGGGTAGTAACGGAGACCCAGTACTTC
j_call: TRBJ1-3; clone_size: .; v_call: TRBV28; d_call: .; cdr3_aa: CASSIPTGTGNTIYF; cdr3_nt: TGTGCCAGCAGTATACCCACAGGGACTGGAAACACCATATATTTT
j_call: TRBJ2-2; clone_size: few; v_call: TRBV5-1; d_call: .; cdr3_aa: CASSTTAPGLGTGELFF; cdr3_nt: TGCGCCAGCAGCACAACGGCCCCGGGACTCGGCACCGGGGAGCTGTTTTTT
j_call: TRBJ1-5; clone_size: .; v_call: TRBV1; d_call: .; cdr3_aa: CTSSQTGIWDQPQHF; cdr3_nt: TGCACCAGCAGCCAGACCGGGATATGGGATCAGCCCCAGCATTTT
j_call: TRBJ1-4; clone_size: once; v_call: TRBV6-5; d_call: TRBD1; cdr3_aa: CASRTGQGKGKLFF; cdr3_nt: TGTGCCAGCAGGACGGGACAGGGGAAGGGAAAACTGTTTTTT
j_call: TRBJ2-1; clone_size: .; v_call: TRBV7-9; d_call: TRBD2; cdr3_aa: CASSRRAGGSSYNEQFF; cdr3_nt: TGTGCCAGCAGCCGGAGGGCGGGGGGGAGCTCCTACAATGAGCAGTTCTTC
j_call: TRBJ1-2; clone_size: .; v_call: TRBV14; d_call: TRBD1; cdr3_aa: CASSQTTGYGYTF; cdr3_nt: TGTGCCAGCAGCCAGACGACAGGGTATGGCTACACCTTC